These 9 T cell receptor beta chains were all obtained from the same sample, sequenced in a study of T cell clonotyping in hematopoietic cell transplantation. Clones were sequenced by immunoSEQ multiplex PCR, and TCRdb holds only the in-frame ones, with some missing. Of approximately 6,000 clones in the sample, about 30% were seen once. Sequenced material: peripheral blood mononuclear cells, taken 30 days after allogeneic stem cell transplant. Receptors were obtained from a female patient in her fifties or sixties who had an allogeneic stem cell transplant from an unrelated donor, so the T cells may come from the graft donor. Some clones in this sample may be carry-over from other donors' samples.

V and J are TRBV28 and TRBJ2-7; D is perhaps TRBD1 (5 bases). The germline V gene encodes CDR1 MDHEN and CDR2 SYDVKM. Trimming shortened V by 8 bases and J by 2 bases, and 16 bases separated the two germline ends. The CDR3 sequence is 14 residues long. This CDR3 reads CASGQPGRTYEQYF. DNA for the CDR3: TGTGCCAGCGGCCAGCCAGGGCGGACCTACGAGCAGTACTTC.

There are a few counts of this clone. The chain has TRBV7-3 and TRBJ1-5; no definite D call. V was shortened by 4 bases and J by 4 bases, with 14 bases between the two germline ends. The CDR3 length is 15 residues. The germline CDR1 and CDR2 sequences are SGHTA and FQGTGA. The CDR3 reads CASSSLEARNQPQHF. In nucleotides, the CDR3 is TGTGCCAGCAGCTCCCTTGAAGCTCGGAATCAGCCCCAGCATTTT.

This clone was seen more than once but under ten times. The gene calls are TRBV6-5 and TRBJ1-1; no reliable D call. The CDR3 has 14 residues. V shed 6 bases and J shed 1 base, with 12 bases lying between them. Germline lookup yields CDR1 MNHEY and CDR2 SVGAGI. CDR3 in amino acids: CASSFGSRNTEAFF. The CDR3, as DNA: TGTGCCAGCAGCTTCGGGAGCAGGAACACTGAAGCTTTCTTT.

This clone was detected a few times. This chain links TRBV25-1 with TRBJ2-1; D is uncertain. V lost 7 bases and J 5 bases, leaving 15 bases between the germline ends. CDR3 length: 14 residues. In germline, CDR1 is MGHDK, CDR2 SYGVNS. For the CDR3, the DNA is TGTGCCAGCACCCCCGTTTACAGTAACAATGAGCAGTTCTTC. Translating it yields CASTPVYSNNEQFF.

This clone was picked up a small number of times. The V gene is TRBV5-6, the J gene TRBJ2-3, with a weak D call TRBD1 (7 bases). CDR3 length: 16 amino acids. V lost 2 bases and J lost 2, with 15 bases in between. Germline assignment: CDR1 SGHDT and CDR2 YYEEEE. CDR3 bases: TGTGCCAGCAGCTTCCCCCAGGGGGGAGTCACAGATACGCAGTATTTT. Its protein product is CASSFPQGGVTDTQYF. The whole variable domain, filled in from reference TRBV5-6 and TRBJ2-3, reads DAGVTQSPTHLIKTRGQQVTLRCSPKSGHDTVSWYQQALGQGPQFIFQYYEEEERQRGNFPDRFSGHQFPNYSSELNVNALLLGDSALYLCASSFPQGGVTDTQYFGPGTRLTVL.

The chain is built from TRBV30 and TRBJ1-2; TRBD1 matches at 8 bases. The V segment lost 3 bases and the J segment 8 bases; nucleotides outside the gene matches: 8. Germline assignment: CDR1 GTSNPN and CDR2 SVGIG (reference sequence). This CDR3 has 13 residues. The CDR3 nucleotides are TGTGCCTGGAGCCGGGACAGGCCCCGAGGCTACACCTTC. Amino acids: CAWSRDRPRGYTF.

The rearrangement uses TRBV25-1 and TRBJ1-1, with D unclear. Germline lookup yields CDR1 MGHDK and CDR2 SYGVNS. This CDR3 contains 12 residues. V was clipped by 8 bases and J by 8 bases, with 15 bases between them. The CDR3 protein is CASSRALGEAFF. CDR3 coding DNA: TGTGCCAGCTCTCGGGCCCTCGGGGAAGCTTTCTTT.

Relative to its sample, this clone is medium-sized (0.01 to 0.1%). The chain has TRBV30 and TRBJ2-5, with D perhaps matching TRBD2 (7 bases). Germline assignment: CDR1 GTSNPN and CDR2 SVGIG (reference sequence). V lost 4 bases to trimming and J lost 4 bases, with 13 bases between them. This CDR3 is built from 13 residues. The CDR3 sequence is CAWTGGGIETQYF. Written as DNA, the CDR3 is TGTGCCTGGACGGGCGGGGGCATAGAGACCCAGTACTTC.

The sample holds a few counts of this clone. Other nucleotide sequences from this sample produce the same CDR3. The chain combines TRBV30 with TRBJ2-7, with D possibly being TRBD1 or TRBD2 (5 bases each). The germline V gene has CDR1 GTSNPN and CDR2 SVGIG (reference sequence). CDR3 length: 11 residues. V shed 5 bases and J shed 0 bases, with 5 bases lying between them. Here the CDR3 reads CAWGGSYEQYF. In DNA form, the CDR3 reads TGTGCCTGGGGGGGCTCCTACGAGCAGTACTTC.